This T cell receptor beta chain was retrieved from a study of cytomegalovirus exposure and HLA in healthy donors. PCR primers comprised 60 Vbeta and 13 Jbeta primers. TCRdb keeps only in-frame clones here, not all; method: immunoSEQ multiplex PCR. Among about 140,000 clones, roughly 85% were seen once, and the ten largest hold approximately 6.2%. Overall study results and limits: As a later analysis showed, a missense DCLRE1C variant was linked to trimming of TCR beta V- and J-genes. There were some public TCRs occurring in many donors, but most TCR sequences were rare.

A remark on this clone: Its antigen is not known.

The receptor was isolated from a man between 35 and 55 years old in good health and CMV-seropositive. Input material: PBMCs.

Here the CDR3 reads CSVGGGISYEQYF. In nucleotides, the CDR3 is TGCAGCGTTGGGGGGGGTATCTCCTACGAGCAGTACTTC. The V and J genes are TRBV29-1 and TRBJ2-7; TRBD2 matches 7 bases. The ends lost 4 bases at V and 0 bases at J; junction bases unmatched: 3. Germline V CDR1 and CDR2: SQVTM, ANQGSEA. The CDR3 consists of 13 residues.